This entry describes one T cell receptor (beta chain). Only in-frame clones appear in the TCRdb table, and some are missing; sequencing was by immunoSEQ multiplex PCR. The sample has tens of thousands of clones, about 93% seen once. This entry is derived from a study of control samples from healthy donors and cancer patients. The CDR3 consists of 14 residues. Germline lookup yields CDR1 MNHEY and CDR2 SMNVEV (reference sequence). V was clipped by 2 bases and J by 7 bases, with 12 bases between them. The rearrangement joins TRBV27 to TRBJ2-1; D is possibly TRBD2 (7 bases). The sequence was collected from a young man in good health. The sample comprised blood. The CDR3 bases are TGTGCCAGCAGTTTAACGGAGGGGGGGAATGAGCAGTTCTTC. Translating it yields CASSLTEGGNEQFF.